The next 6 T cell receptor beta chains were all read from a single sample in a study of T cell changes during pregnancy in multiple sclerosis. Measured with immunoSEQ multiplex PCR; TCRdb has only the in-frame clones, and not every one. The repertoire has 100,000 or so clones, more than 85% of them found once; the top ten carry about 3%. Sequences were derived from peripheral blood, sampled after pregnancy. The receptors were gathered from a female donor with multiple sclerosis, enrolled in a pregnancy study.

This chain joins TRBV30 and TRBJ1-2; weak D call: TRBD1 (5 bases). The CDR3 consists of 11 residues. Germline loops: CDR1 GTSNPN, CDR2 SVGIG (reference sequence). Trimming shortened V by 4 bases and J by 7 bases, and 10 bases separated the two germline ends. The CDR3 coding sequence is TGTGCCTGGAAGGGGCGCGCTGGCTACACCTTC. Its protein product is CAWKGRAGYTF.

The chain employs TRBV5-1 and TRBJ2-2, with D tentatively TRBD2 (5 bases). The CDR3 contains 13 residues. Trimming stripped 6 bases from V and 5 bases from J, with 11 bases between. Looked up from germline, CDR1 is SGHRS and CDR2 is YFSETQ. Written as DNA, the CDR3 is TGCGCCAGCACCCCCACGGGGACCGGGGAGCTGTTTTTT. Translating gives CASTPTGTGELFF. Full variable domain (remainder filled in from reference TRBV5-1 and TRBJ2-2): KAGVTQTPRYLIKTRGQQVTLSCSPISGHRSVSWYQQTPGQGLQFLFEYFSETQRNKGNFPGRFSGRQFSNSRSEMNVSTLELGDSALYLCASTPTGTGELFFGEGSRLTVL.

The CDR3 nucleotides are TGTGCCAGCAGGGAACAGGGTTGGTTAAACACTGAAGCTTTCTTT. Translated: CASREQGWLNTEAFF. V gene TRBV6-4 combines with J gene TRBJ1-1; D might be TRBD1 (6 bases). V lost 6 bases and J 2 bases, leaving 16 bases between the germline ends. The CDR3 is made up of 15 amino acids. Germline V gives CDR1 MRHNA, CDR2 SNTAGT.

The rearrangement uses TRBV6-4 and TRBJ2-7; 13 bases align to TRBD2. The V gene's germline CDR1 is MRHNA and CDR2 SNTAGT. The CDR3 spans 21 residues. Trimming cost V 1 base and J 0 bases; bases outside gene matches: 15. The CDR3 DNA is TGTGCCAGCAGTGACTTAGTTGGGACTAGCGGGGCTGATCAATACTCCTACGAGCAGTACTTC. This sequence encodes CASSDLVGTSGADQYSYEQYF.

This clone appeared a few times. The V gene is TRBV5-1, the J gene TRBJ2-7, with 9 positions matching TRBD1. From germline, CDR1 is SGHRS and CDR2 YFSETQ. The CDR3 length is 14 residues. V shed 3 bases, J shed 3 bases, and the junction held 4 bases outside the gene matches. CDR3 DNA sequence: TGCGCCAGCAGCTGGACAGGGGACGGCTACGAGCAGTACTTC. Amino acid sequence: CASSWTGDGYEQYF.

This chain joins TRBV9 and TRBJ2-3; 7 nucleotides line up with TRBD2. The CDR3 contains 15 residues. Per germline, CDR1 SGDLS and CDR2 YYNGEE. V lost 4 bases to trimming and J lost 6 bases; unmatched junction nucleotides: 11. The CDR3 DNA is TGTGCCAGCAGCCCCCAAGGGAGGGGTGTGGATACGCAGTATTTT. Amino acids: CASSPQGRGVDTQYF.